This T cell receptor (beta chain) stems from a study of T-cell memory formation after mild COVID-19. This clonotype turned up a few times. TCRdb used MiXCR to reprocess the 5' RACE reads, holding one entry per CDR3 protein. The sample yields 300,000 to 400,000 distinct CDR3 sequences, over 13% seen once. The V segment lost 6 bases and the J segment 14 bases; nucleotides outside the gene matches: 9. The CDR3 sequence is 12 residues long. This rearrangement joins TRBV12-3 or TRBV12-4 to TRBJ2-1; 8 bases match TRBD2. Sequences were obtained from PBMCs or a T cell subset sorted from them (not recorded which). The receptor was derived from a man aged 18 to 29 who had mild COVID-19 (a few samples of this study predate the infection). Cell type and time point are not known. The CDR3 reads CASRPVAGKKFF. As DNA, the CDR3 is TGTGCCAGCAGACCCGTAGCGGGAAAAAAGTTCTTC.